This TCR beta chain emerged from a study of identifying expanded T cells in peripheral blood. The CDR3 is 14 residues long. Germline CDR1 and CDR2: MNHNY and SVGAGI (reference sequence). J gave up 7 bases and V 7 bases, and 5 bases lay outside the gene matches. General observations from the study: Over about two and four weeks, about 16.4 and 19 clones changed, versus more than 1 between replicates. Clone count variance between roughly 2-week samples rose with total template count.

Collection occurred without any documented infections or immune events in donors. As regards this clone: Its antigen is not known.

Some clones are missing from TCRdb's copy, which holds only in-frame ones; the method was immunoSEQ multiplex PCR. This sample yields 65,000 to 95,000 clones, of which 70% to 90% are seen a single time; roughly 7.7% belongs to the top ten. The receptor's source is a person aged 18-69 years in good health. The sample taken for sequencing was blood. The chain combines TRBV6-6 with TRBJ1-6; 9 bases map to TRBD1. For the CDR3, the DNA is TGTGCCAGCATGATGGGACAGGGCAATTCACCCCTCCACTTT. Protein product: CASMMGQGNSPLHF.